These T cell receptor beta chains were read from a single sample in a study of regulatory T cells in long-lasting Graves disease. TCRdb recomputed calls from the multiplex PCR reads with MiXCR, one row per CDR3 protein. Of roughly 450,000 distinct CDR3 sequences detected, about a quarter appear once; the ten largest clones hold roughly 30%. The sample here was peripheral blood mononuclear cells (PBMCs), taken when the disease was refractory, from a patient treated with antithyroid drugs. The receptors were sampled from a female donor with Graves disease. Both conserved end residues are trimmed from each CDR3. The D gene is left open where the match is weak.

v_gene,d_gene,j_gene,CDR3aa
TRBV5-1,NA,TRBJ1-4,ASSLEVGRPDQLF
TRBV2,TRBD2,TRBJ2-1,ASSVPPRLAGGPNNEQF
TRBV3-1,NA,TRBJ1-1,ASSQVATEAF
TRBV18,TRBD1,TRBJ1-1,ASSIKGQGAGSTEAF
TRBV28,NA,TRBJ2-7,ASSLPDRTYEQY
TRBV30,NA,TRBJ1-4,AWSVAAEKLF
TRBV3-1,TRBD1,TRBJ2-5,ASSTDREYQETQY
TRBV7-2,NA,TRBJ1-5,ASSFPGGIQPQH
TRBV5-1,NA,TRBJ1-2,ASSDPLGTNYGYT
TRBV5-1,NA,TRBJ1-1,ASSYRRQRNTEAF
TRBV30,NA,TRBJ1-4,AWTQGTGEKLF
TRBV20-1,NA,TRBJ2-6,SARDPRGGDSGANVLT
TRBV28,NA,TRBJ1-5,ASSLPFSGGSNQPQH
TRBV30,TRBD1,TRBJ1-1,AWTTGERTEAS
TRBV6-5,NA,TRBJ2-2,ASSYSSDGELF
TRBV28,TRBD2,TRBJ2-1,ASSLGTSGSYNEQF
TRBV5-1,NA,TRBJ1-6,ASSRVQGTRLH
TRBV2,NA,TRBJ2-7,ASSGAAAYEQY
TRBV15,NA,TRBJ2-7,ATSRDGSYEQY
TRBV29-1,TRBD1,TRBJ2-4,SGTQGVKNIQY
TRBV30,NA,TRBJ2-5,AWTKTNQETQY
TRBV6-1,TRBD2,TRBJ2-7,ASSPTGLAGNEQY
TRBV3-1,TRBD2,TRBJ2-2,ASSSGTSVTGELF
TRBV5-1,TRBD1,TRBJ1-3,ASSFRDSASHSGNTIY